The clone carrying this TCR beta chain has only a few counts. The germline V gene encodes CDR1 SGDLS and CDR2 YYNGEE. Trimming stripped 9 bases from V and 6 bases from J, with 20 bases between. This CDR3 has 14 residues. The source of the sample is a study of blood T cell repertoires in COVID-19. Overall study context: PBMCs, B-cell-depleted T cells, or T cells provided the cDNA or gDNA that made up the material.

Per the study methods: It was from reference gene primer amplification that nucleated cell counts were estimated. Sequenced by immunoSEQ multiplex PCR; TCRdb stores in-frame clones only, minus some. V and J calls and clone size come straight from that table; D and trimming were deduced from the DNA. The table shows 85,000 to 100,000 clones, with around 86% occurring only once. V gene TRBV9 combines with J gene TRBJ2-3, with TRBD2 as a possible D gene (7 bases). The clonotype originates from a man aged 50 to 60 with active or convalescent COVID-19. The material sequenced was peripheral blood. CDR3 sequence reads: CATHRGGGGDTQYF. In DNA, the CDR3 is TGTGCCACCCATCGAGGGGGGGGCGGGGATACGCAGTATTTT.